These 21 T cell receptor beta chains were sequenced from one sample in a study of blood T cell repertoires in COVID-19 (dated by TCRdb to the early 2020s). Library method: the immunoSEQ multiplex PCR assay. TCRdb obtained this table from immuneACCESS and retained in-frame rearrangements with V and J assigned. These tables miss some clones; where compared with another copy, unresolved V genes account for less than half of the shortfall, and the remainder is unexplained. The sample data list around 300,000 clones, and 85% of these were observed just once. Around 6.9% of the sample goes to the ten largest clones. Sequencing was done on a sample of peripheral blood. The receptors were gathered from a human donor in a cohort sampled during active COVID-19.

This chain links TRBV7-2 with TRBJ2-3; possibly TRBD1 for D (6 bases). Germline assignment: CDR1 SGHTA and CDR2 FQGNSA. Trimming removed 3 bases from V and 1 base from J, with 11 bases in between. The CDR3 contains 15 residues. Here the CDR3 DNA reads TGTGCCAGCAGCTTGACAGGTCGGCGCACAGATACGCAGTATTTT. This sequence encodes CASSLTGRRTDTQYF.

This rearrangement joins TRBV29-1 to TRBJ2-3; TRBD2 matches 13 bases. Germline CDR1 reads SQVTM; CDR2 reads ANQGSEA. Germline trimming cut 6 bases from V and 3 bases from J; bases unmatched to any gene: 3. This CDR3 contains 14 residues. CDR3 protein: CSVTSGGQTDTQYF. For the CDR3, the DNA is TGCAGCGTGACTAGCGGGGGGCAAACAGATACGCAGTATTTT.

The chain links TRBV14 to TRBJ1-3; D not resolved. Germline-derived CDR1 and CDR2 are SGHDN and FVKESK. Trimming cost V 1 base and J 8 bases, with 6 bases left between them. This CDR3 is 12 amino acids long. CDR3 DNA: TGTGCCAGCAGCCAAGGGTCGGACACCATATATTTT. Translation gives CASSQGSDTIYF.

The sample holds one count of this clone. V is TRBV9 and J is TRBJ1-2; D is ambiguous. The CDR3 is 13 amino acids. Germline CDR1 reads SGDLS; CDR2 reads YYNGEE. Trimming took off 4 bases at V and 8 bases at J, with 15 bases between the two ends. CDR3 nucleotide sequence: TGTGCCAGCAGCCCGGGCCCCCCGGGGGGCTACACCTTC. Translation gives CASSPGPPGGYTF.

The V and J genes are TRBV18 and TRBJ2-4, with D maybe TRBD2 (5 bases). CDR3 length: 14 residues. V was trimmed by 1 base and J by 6 bases, leaving 10 bases between them. Germline values: CDR1 KGHSH, CDR2 LQKENI. The CDR3 DNA reads TGTGCCAGCTCACCACGCCCCGAGGGAAACATTCAGTACTTC. It is translated as CASSPRPEGNIQYF.

DNA for the CDR3: TGTGCCAGGCCTATGACCAGGGGTGATGAAAAACTGTTTTTT. This sequence encodes CARPMTRGDEKLFF. The chain couples TRBV9 to TRBJ1-4; the D gene is possibly TRBD1 (6 bases). This CDR3 spans 14 amino acids. The V end lost 8 bases, the J end lost 6 bases, and 17 bases lay between the germline ends. Germline CDR1 reads SGDLS; CDR2 reads YYNGEE.

This sequence joins TRBV2 and TRBJ1-2, with a tentative D call TRBD1 (6 bases). This CDR3 region has 14 residues. Germline loops: CDR1 SNHLY, CDR2 FYNNEI. V was clipped by 5 bases and J by 2 bases, with 12 bases between them. CDR3 sequence: CASSPQGSNYGYTF. Written as DNA, the CDR3 is TGTGCCAGCAGTCCACAGGGCTCGAACTATGGCTACACCTTC.

The sample holds a few counts of this clone. The rearrangement uses TRBV11-2 and TRBJ2-7, with D tentatively TRBD1 (5 bases). Trimming removed 5 bases at V and 0 bases at J, with 11 bases between. The germline V gene encodes CDR1 SGHAT and CDR2 FQNNGV. The CDR3 totals 14 residues. The CDR3 DNA is TGTGCCAGCAGCCCCTTAAGGGGCTCCTACGAGCAGTACTTC. It encodes CASSPLRGSYEQYF.

The chain recombines TRBV19 with TRBJ1-5; a possible D gene is TRBD1 (5 bases). The V end was cut by 9 bases, the J end by 7 bases, with 16 bases between. CDR3 length equals 13 residues. CDR1 and CDR2 (germline): LNHDA, SQIVND (reference sequence). CDR3 loop: CASSRDTGQPQHF. CDR3 coding DNA: TGTGCCAGCTCCAGGGATACCGGGCAGCCCCAGCATTTT.

V is TRBV19 and J is TRBJ2-7; TRBD2 might be the D (6 bases). In germline, CDR1 is LNHDA, CDR2 SQIVND (reference sequence). This CDR3 region has 15 residues. With 5 bases removed from V and 3 bases from J, the gap between germline ends came to 17 bases. CDR3 bases: TGTGCCAGTAGTCTCTCCCTTGGAGGGATCTACGAGCAGTACTTC. It encodes CASSLSLGGIYEQYF. Based on the CDR3 plus reference TRBV19 and TRBJ2-7, the full variable domain is DGGITQSPKYLFRKEGQNVTLSCEQNLNHDAMYWYRQDPGQGLRLIYYSQIVNDFQKGDIAEGYSVSREKKESFPLTVTSAQKNPTAFYLCASSLSLGGIYEQYFGPGTRLTVT.

CDR3: CASSAGGAPYEQYF. CDR3 DNA sequence: TGTGCCAGCAGTGCGGGGGGGGCCCCCTACGAGCAGTACTTC. The chain links TRBV27 to TRBJ2-7; 9 bases align to TRBD2. CDR1 is MNHEY and CDR2 is SMNVEV in the germline V gene (reference sequence). V trimming: 5 bases; J trimming: 2 bases; junction bases outside the gene matches: 4. This CDR3 has 14 amino acids.

This clone was observed a single time. V gene TRBV24-1 combines with J gene TRBJ2-2; TRBD2 might be the D (6 bases). The V gene lost 4 bases and the J gene lost 3 bases, with 11 bases spanning the gap. The CDR3 is 15 residues long. Germline V lookup: CDR1 KGHDR, CDR2 SFDVKD. The CDR3 loop is CATSDETGDTGELFF. DNA of the CDR3: TGTGCCACCAGTGACGAGACGGGGGACACCGGGGAGCTGTTTTTT.

The chain uses TRBV6-1 and TRBJ1-1; D gene uncertain. This CDR3 has 15 residues. The ends were cut back, 0 bases at V and 0 bases at J, with 8 bases in the middle. Germline V CDR1 and CDR2: MNHNS, SASEGT. The CDR3, as DNA: TGTGCCAGCAGTGAAGCGCCAGGAATGAACACTGAAGCTTTCTTT. Its translation is CASSEAPGMNTEAFF.

The genes are TRBV6-5 and TRBJ2-7, with 12 positions matching TRBD1. V gave up 2 bases and J gave up 2 bases; unmatched junction bases: 1. The CDR3 has 15 amino acids. Germline V gives CDR1 MNHEY, CDR2 SVGAGI. CDR3 nucleotide sequence: TGTGCCAGCAGTTACGGGACAGGGGGCGCCTACGAGCAGTACTTC. Residues: CASSYGTGGAYEQYF.

This chain joins TRBV10-2 and TRBJ2-1, with TRBD2 matching 8 bases. V shed 8 bases and J 7 bases; nucleotides not matched to a gene: 10. Per the germline V gene, CDR1 is WSHSY and CDR2 is SAAADI. The CDR3 has 14 amino acids. The DNA for the CDR3 is TGCGCCAGCCGGGCGGCGGGCGGGGGGAATGAGCAGTTCTTC. Translation: CASRAAGGGNEQFF.

The chain couples TRBV30 to TRBJ1-1, with D unresolved. There are 11 residues in the CDR3. Trimming cost V 0 bases and J 10 bases, with 9 bases left between them. Germline assignment: CDR1 GTSNPN and CDR2 SVGIG (reference sequence). The CDR3 is CAWSVGGGAFF. The CDR3 coding sequence is TGTGCCTGGAGTGTTGGCGGCGGAGCTTTCTTT.

CDR3 sequence reads: CAWSVGVAEAFF. The CDR3, as DNA: TGTGCCTGGAGTGTAGGAGTAGCTGAAGCTTTCTTT. The chain couples TRBV30 to TRBJ1-1; D is unresolved. The CDR3 runs to 12 residues. Germline CDR1 GTSNPN, CDR2 SVGIG (reference sequence). Trimming took off 0 bases at V and 6 bases at J, with 8 bases between the two ends. The full variable domain, in which reference TRBV30 and TRBJ1-1 provide the parts outside the CDR3, is SQTIHQWPATLVQPVGSPLSLECTVEGTSNPNLYWYRQAAGRGLQLLFYSVGIGQISSEVPQNLSASRPQDRQFILSSKKLLLSDSGFYLCAWSVGVAEAFFGQGTRLTVV.

This clone was seen only a few times. V gene TRBV5-1 combines with J gene TRBJ1-6, with no clear D. Germline lookup yields CDR1 SGHRS and CDR2 YFSETQ. This CDR3 is built from 13 residues. Trimming took 0 bases from V and 7 from J, leaving 5 bases between them. The CDR3: CASSLGGNSPLHF. The CDR3 region has the DNA TGCGCCAGCAGCTTGGGCGGAAATTCACCCCTCCACTTT.

The J gene is TRBJ2-5, the V gene TRBV7-3, with 13 bases lining up with TRBD2. Trimming took 3 bases from V and 2 from J; bases not matched to a gene: 3. Germline V gives CDR1 SGHTA, CDR2 FQGTGA. The CDR3 is made up of 16 amino acids. The DNA of the CDR3 is TGTGCCAGCAGCTTCGGACTAGCGGGGGTTCAAGAGACCCAGTACTTC. Its translation: CASSFGLAGVQETQYF.

This chain connects TRBV28 to TRBJ1-5; TRBD1 is a possible D gene (5 bases). Germline CDR1 is MDHEN and CDR2 is SYDVKM. The CDR3 spans 14 residues. Trimming cost V 7 bases and J 4 bases, with 14 bases left between them. The CDR3 DNA follows: TGTGCCAGCAACAACGTAGGGGTGAATCAGCCCCAGCATTTT. Its translation: CASNNVGVNQPQHF.

This clone came up once. The J gene is TRBJ2-3, the V gene TRBV6-5, with 9 bases identical to TRBD2. There are 14 residues in the CDR3. Germline loops: CDR1 MNHEY, CDR2 SVGAGI. V trimming: 10 bases; J trimming: 6 bases; junction bases outside the gene matches: 11. CDR3 amino acids: CATSGGGAVDTQYF. The CDR3 coding sequence is TGTGCCACTTCCGGCGGGGGGGCGGTGGATACGCAGTATTTT.